What follows describes a single T cell receptor (beta chain). This sample is part of a study of blood T cell repertoires in COVID-19. Study-level information: Donors in the United States, Italy and Spain gave samples during acute or convalescent COVID-19. From T cells, B-cell-depleted T cells, or PBMCs came the material, which was cDNA or gDNA.

Authors' data handling: Amplification of reference gene primers provided the estimated nucleated cell counts. Data came from immunoSEQ multiplex PCR; TCRdb stores just in-frame clones and leaves some out. The V and J calls and clone size come from that table; D and trimming were worked out from the DNA. The repertoire holds roughly 100,000 clones, with around 76% as singletons. The CDR3 extends over 15 amino acids. Germline CDR1 reads MGHDK; CDR2 reads SYGVNS. Trimming at V came to 5 bases and at J to 2 bases, leaving 7 bases not matched to a gene. The sequenced sample consisted of peripheral blood. The TCR was taken from a woman aged 70-85 years with acute or convalescent COVID-19. V is TRBV25-1 and J is TRBJ2-3, with 7 bases lining up with TRBD1. CDR3 sequence (DNA): TGTGCCAGCAGTCCCGCAGGGGGAATCACAGATACGCAGTATTTT. Encoded protein: CASSPAGGITDTQYF.